These T cell receptor beta chains were read from a single sample in a study of T cell responses to AZD1222 COVID-19 vaccine. TCRdb keeps only in-frame clones here, not all; method: immunoSEQ multiplex PCR. Of under 150,000 clones listed, approximately 87% are singletons. Sequences were derived from peripheral blood, sampled 28 days after the second AZD1222 dose. These receptors were obtained from an adult who received the AZD1222 COVID-19 vaccine. Each CDR3 is given with its conserved first and last residue. The D gene is left open where the match is weak. A clone size is listed for some rows: how often the clone was seen (once, few, many), or a class if it is expanded.

clone_size,j_call,v_call,d_call,cdr3_aa,cdr3_nt
NA,TRBJ1-4,TRBV19,NA,CAGDPGPSDEKLFF,TGTGCCGGTGATCCCGGGCCGTCTGATGAAAAACTGTTTTTT
few,TRBJ2-7,TRBV11-2,TRBD1,CASSQDRVMYEQYF,TGTGCCAGCAGCCAGGACAGGGTAATGTACGAGCAGTACTTC
NA,TRBJ1-4,TRBV7-3,NA,CASSDKFSGGPGEKLFF,TGTGCCAGCAGCGATAAGTTCTCGGGGGGGCCAGGTGAAAAACTGTTTTTT
NA,TRBJ2-7,TRBV6-2/TRBV6-3,TRBD2,CASSSTLAGDYEQYF,TGTGCCAGCAGCAGTACACTAGCGGGAGACTACGAGCAGTACTTC
NA,TRBJ2-7,TRBV10-3,TRBD2,CAISGAGTSGYEQYF,TGTGCCATCAGTGGGGCGGGGACTAGCGGTTACGAGCAGTACTTC
once,TRBJ2-7,TRBV7-2,TRBD2,CASSPSGTSGGPEYF,TGTGCCAGCAGCCCTAGTGGGACTAGCGGGGGGCCCGAGTACTTC
NA,TRBJ1-2,TRBV29-1,NA,CSVELARVAGYTF,TGCAGCGTTGAATTAGCCCGCGTTGCGGGCTACACCTTC
NA,TRBJ1-3,TRBV2,NA,CASSAVSGNTIYF,TGTGCCAGCTCGGCGGTCTCTGGAAACACCATATATTTT
NA,TRBJ1-5,TRBV5-8,NA,CASSQLGGSNQPQHF,TGTGCCAGCAGCCAACTAGGGGGGAGCAATCAGCCCCAGCATTTT
NA,TRBJ1-6,TRBV6-5,TRBD1,CASRDRVNSPLHF,TGTGCCAGCAGGGACAGGGTTAATTCACCCCTCCACTTT
NA,TRBJ2-7,TRBV5-6,NA,CASSLGISGEQYF,TGTGCCAGCAGCTTGGGAATTTCAGGCGAGCAGTACTTC
NA,TRBJ1-5,TRBV6-6,NA,CASSWNPSNQPQHF,TGTGCCAGCAGTTGGAACCCGAGCAATCAGCCCCAGCATTTT
NA,TRBJ2-7,TRBV28,TRBD2,CASSFPGTSTYEQYF,TGTGCCAGCAGTTTTCCCGGGACTAGCACCTACGAGCAGTACTTC
NA,TRBJ1-4,TRBV5-8,NA,CASSHGRANEKLFF,TGTGCCAGCAGCCACGGGCGGGCTAATGAAAAACTGTTTTTT
NA,TRBJ2-1,TRBV30,TRBD2,CAWSVVELAGGPRYNEQFF,TGTGCCTGGAGTGTCGTGGAACTAGCGGGGGGCCCACGCTACAATGAGCAGTTCTTC
NA,TRBJ2-7,TRBV18,NA,CASSSSYEQYF,TGTGCCAGCTCTTCCAGCTACGAGCAGTACTTC
NA,TRBJ1-1,TRBV27,NA,CASSLALRGSLDEAFF,TGTGCCAGCAGTCTCGCCCTCCGAGGCTCGTTGGATGAAGCTTTCTTT
NA,TRBJ1-3,TRBV3-1/TRBV3-2,NA,CASSQGGRDRFSGNTIYF,TGTGCCAGCAGCCAAGGAGGCAGGGACCGATTCTCTGGAAACACCATATATTTT
NA,TRBJ1-6,TRBV24-1,TRBD1,CATSGGTGPLHF,TGTGCCACCAGTGGGGGGACAGGGCCCCTCCACTTT
NA,TRBJ2-1,TRBV2,NA,CASRGGAGWIDEQFF,TGTGCCAGCAGAGGGGGGGCAGGGTGGATCGATGAGCAGTTCTTC
NA,TRBJ1-1,TRBV28,NA,CASAGPTTEAFF,TGTGCCAGCGCCGGGCCCACAACTGAAGCTTTCTTT
NA,TRBJ2-2,TRBV11-3,TRBD2,CASSLDLGGATTGELFF,TGTGCCAGCAGCTTAGATCTGGGAGGGGCGACAACCGGGGAGCTGTTTTTT
NA,TRBJ1-2,TRBV11-2,NA,CASSLAGVNYGYTF,TGTGCCAGCAGCTTGGCGGGGGTTAACTATGGCTACACCTTC
NA,TRBJ2-3,TRBV29-1,NA,CSVGQRADTQYF,TGCAGCGTTGGCCAGAGGGCAGATACGCAGTATTTT
NA,TRBJ2-5,TRBV9,TRBD2,CASSVEAGGKETQYF,TGTGCCAGCAGCGTAGAAGCGGGAGGCAAAGAGACCCAGTACTTC
NA,TRBJ1-2,TRBV24-1,TRBD1,CATSSLDRGTYGYTF,TGTGCCACCAGCAGTCTCGACAGGGGGACTTATGGCTACACCTTC
NA,TRBJ2-7,TRBV6-2/TRBV6-3,NA,CASSYGLGQYF,TGTGCCAGCAGTTACGGGTTGGGGCAGTACTTC
NA,TRBJ2-1,TRBV5-4,NA,CASSFQGGRINEQFF,TGTGCCAGCAGCTTCCAAGGGGGTAGGATTAATGAGCAGTTCTTC
NA,TRBJ2-3,TRBV27,NA,CASSLSGVDTDTQYF,TGTGCCAGCAGTTTATCCGGGGTTGACACAGATACGCAGTATTTT
NA,TRBJ1-1,TRBV6-2/TRBV6-3,NA,CASSTNRRPNTEAFF,TGTGCCAGCAGTACTAACAGGCGCCCTAACACTGAAGCTTTCTTT
once,TRBJ1-5,TRBV6-2/TRBV6-3,NA,CASSSGTTGYSNQPQHF,TGTGCCAGCAGCAGCGGGACGACTGGATATAGCAATCAGCCCCAGCATTTT
NA,TRBJ2-7,TRBV4-3,TRBD1,CASSQGTGTYEQYF,TGCGCCAGCAGCCAAGGGACAGGGACCTACGAGCAGTACTTC
NA,TRBJ1-5,TRBV19,NA,CASSPGGGSLPQHF,TGTGCCAGTAGTCCAGGAGGGGGTTCCTTGCCCCAGCATTTT